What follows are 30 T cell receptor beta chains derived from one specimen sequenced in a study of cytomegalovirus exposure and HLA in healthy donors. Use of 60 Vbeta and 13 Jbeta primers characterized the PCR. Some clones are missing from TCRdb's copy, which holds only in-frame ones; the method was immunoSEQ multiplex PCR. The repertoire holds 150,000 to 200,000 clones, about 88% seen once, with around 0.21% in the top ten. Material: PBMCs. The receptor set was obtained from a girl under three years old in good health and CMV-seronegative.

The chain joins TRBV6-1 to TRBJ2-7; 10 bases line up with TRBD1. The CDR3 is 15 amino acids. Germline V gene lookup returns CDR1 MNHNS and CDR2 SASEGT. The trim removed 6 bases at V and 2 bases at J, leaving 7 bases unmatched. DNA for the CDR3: TGTGCCAGCAGAGTCGGGACAGGGGACCCCTACGAGCAGTACTTC. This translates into CASRVGTGDPYEQYF.

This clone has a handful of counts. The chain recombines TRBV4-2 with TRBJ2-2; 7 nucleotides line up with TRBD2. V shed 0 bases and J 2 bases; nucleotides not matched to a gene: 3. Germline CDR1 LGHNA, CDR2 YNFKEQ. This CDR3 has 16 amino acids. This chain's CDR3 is CASSQERGINTGELFF. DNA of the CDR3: TGTGCCAGCAGCCAAGAGCGGGGGATCAACACCGGGGAGCTGTTTTTT.

CDR3 sequence reads: CASSSGGQGARGGYTF. The CDR3 DNA reads TGTGCCAGCAGCTCTGGGGGACAGGGGGCTAGGGGTGGCTACACCTTC. The chain employs TRBV6-6 and TRBJ1-2; TRBD1 matches at 12 bases. V lost 6 bases to trimming and J lost 7 bases; unmatched junction nucleotides: 12. Germline V CDR1 and CDR2: MNHNY, SVGAGI (reference sequence). CDR3 size: 16 residues.

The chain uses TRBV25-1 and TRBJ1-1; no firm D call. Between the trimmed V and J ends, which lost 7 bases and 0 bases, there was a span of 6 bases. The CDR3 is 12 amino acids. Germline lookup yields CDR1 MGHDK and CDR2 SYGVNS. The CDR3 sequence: CASTGMNTEAFF. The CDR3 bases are TGTGCCAGCACGGGGATGAACACTGAAGCTTTCTTT.

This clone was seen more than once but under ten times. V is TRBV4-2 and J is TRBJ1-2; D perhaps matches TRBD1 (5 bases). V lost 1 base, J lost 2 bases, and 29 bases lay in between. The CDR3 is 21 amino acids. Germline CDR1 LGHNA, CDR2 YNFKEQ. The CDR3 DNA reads TGTGCCAGCAGCCAAGTTTCGATGTTCATCCCCGAAAGGACACCAAACTATGGCTACACCTTC. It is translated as CASSQVSMFIPERTPNYGYTF.

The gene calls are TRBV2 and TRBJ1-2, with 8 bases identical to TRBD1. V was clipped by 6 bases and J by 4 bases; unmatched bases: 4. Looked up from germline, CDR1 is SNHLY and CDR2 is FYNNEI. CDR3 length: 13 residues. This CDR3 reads CASSTGQGYGYTF. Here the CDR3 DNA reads TGTGCCAGCAGCACCGGACAGGGCTATGGCTACACCTTC. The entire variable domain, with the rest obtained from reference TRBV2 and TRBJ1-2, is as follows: EPEVTQTPSHQVTQMGQEVILRCVPISNHLYFYWYRQILGQKVEFLVSFYNNEISEKSEIFDDQFSVERPDGSNFTLKIRSTKLEDSAMYFCASSTGQGYGYTFGSGTRLTVV.

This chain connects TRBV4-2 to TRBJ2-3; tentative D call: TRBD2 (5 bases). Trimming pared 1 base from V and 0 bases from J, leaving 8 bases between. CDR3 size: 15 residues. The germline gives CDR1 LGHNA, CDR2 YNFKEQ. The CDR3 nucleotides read TGTGCCAGCAGCCAAGCAGGCGGGAGCACAGATACGCAGTATTTT. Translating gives CASSQAGGSTDTQYF.

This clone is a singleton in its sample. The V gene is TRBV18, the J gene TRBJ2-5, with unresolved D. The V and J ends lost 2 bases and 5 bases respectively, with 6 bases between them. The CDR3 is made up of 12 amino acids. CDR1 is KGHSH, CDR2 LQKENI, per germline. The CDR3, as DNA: TGTGCCAGCTCACCATTTTATGAGACCCAGTACTTC. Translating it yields CASSPFYETQYF.

The CDR3 is CASSEDRFYNSPLHF. DNA for the CDR3: TGTGCCAGCAGTGAAGACAGATTCTATAATTCACCCCTCCACTTT. V is TRBV6-1 and J is TRBJ1-6; D gene unclear. The CDR3 runs 15 residues. V was trimmed by 1 base and J by 3 bases, leaving 7 bases between them. Germline V gives CDR1 MNHNS, CDR2 SASEGT.

The CDR3 spells CASSPSRVGNTEAFF. The CDR3 DNA reads TGTGCCAGCAGCCCTAGCAGAGTGGGGAACACTGAAGCTTTCTTT. V is TRBV7-2 and J is TRBJ1-1; D is unclear. The CDR3 consists of 15 residues. Germline values: CDR1 SGHTA, CDR2 FQGNSA. V was trimmed by 5 bases and J by 1 base, leaving 14 bases between them.

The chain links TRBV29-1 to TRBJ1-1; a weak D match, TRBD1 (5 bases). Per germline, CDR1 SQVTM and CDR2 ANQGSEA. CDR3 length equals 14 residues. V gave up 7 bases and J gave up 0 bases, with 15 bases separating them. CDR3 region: CSAQRQPMNTEAFF. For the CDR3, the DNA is TGCAGCGCTCAACGACAGCCGATGAACACTGAAGCTTTCTTT. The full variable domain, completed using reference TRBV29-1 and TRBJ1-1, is SAVISQKPSRDICQRGTSLTIQCQVDSQVTMMFWYRQQPGQSLTLIATANQGSEATYESGFVIDKFPISRPNLTFSTLTVSNMSPEDSSIYLCSAQRQPMNTEAFFGQGTRLTVV.

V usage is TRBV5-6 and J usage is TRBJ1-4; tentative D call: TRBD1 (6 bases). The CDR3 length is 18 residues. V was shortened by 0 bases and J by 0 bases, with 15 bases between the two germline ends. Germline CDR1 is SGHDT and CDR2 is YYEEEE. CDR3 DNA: TGTGCCAGCAGCTTGGAGGCCCGAACAGGGCCAACTAATGAAAAACTGTTTTTT. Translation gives CASSLEARTGPTNEKLFF.

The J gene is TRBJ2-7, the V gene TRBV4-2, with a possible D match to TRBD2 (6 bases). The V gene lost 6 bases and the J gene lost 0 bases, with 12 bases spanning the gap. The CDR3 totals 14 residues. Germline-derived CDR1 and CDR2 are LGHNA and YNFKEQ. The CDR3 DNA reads TGTGCCAGCAGATTAGCGGAGAACTCCTACGAGCAGTACTTC. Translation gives CASRLAENSYEQYF.

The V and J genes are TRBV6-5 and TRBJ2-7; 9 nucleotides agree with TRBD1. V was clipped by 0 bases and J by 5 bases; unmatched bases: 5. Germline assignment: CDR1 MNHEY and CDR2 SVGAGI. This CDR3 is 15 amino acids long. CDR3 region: CASSYSGTGFDEQYF. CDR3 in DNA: TGTGCCAGCAGTTACTCGGGGACAGGGTTCGACGAGCAGTACTTC.

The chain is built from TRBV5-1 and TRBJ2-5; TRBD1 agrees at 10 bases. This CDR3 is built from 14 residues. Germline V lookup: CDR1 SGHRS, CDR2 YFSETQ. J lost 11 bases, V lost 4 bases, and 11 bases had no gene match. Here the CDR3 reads CASSISGTGEEQYF. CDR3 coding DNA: TGCGCCAGCAGCATAAGTGGGACAGGGGAAGAGCAGTACTTC.

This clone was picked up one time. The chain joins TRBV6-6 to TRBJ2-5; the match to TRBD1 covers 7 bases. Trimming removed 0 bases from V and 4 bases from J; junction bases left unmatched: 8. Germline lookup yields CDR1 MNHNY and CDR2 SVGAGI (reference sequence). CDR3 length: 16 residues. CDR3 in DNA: TGTGCCAGCAGTTACTCGATGTCAGGGGGTAGAGAGACCCAGTACTTC. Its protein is CASSYSMSGGRETQYF.

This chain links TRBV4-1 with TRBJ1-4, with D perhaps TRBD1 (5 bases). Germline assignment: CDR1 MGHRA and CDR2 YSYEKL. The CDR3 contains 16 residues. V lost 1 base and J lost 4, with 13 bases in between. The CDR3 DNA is TGCGCCAGCAGCCAAGTGGGGCTAACTAATAATGAAAAACTGTTTTTT. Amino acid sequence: CASSQVGLTNNEKLFF.

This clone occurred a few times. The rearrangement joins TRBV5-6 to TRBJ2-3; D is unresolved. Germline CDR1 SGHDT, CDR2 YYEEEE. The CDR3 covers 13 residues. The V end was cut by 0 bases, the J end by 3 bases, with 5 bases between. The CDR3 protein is CASSLAFTDTQYF. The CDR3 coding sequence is TGTGCCAGCAGCTTGGCCTTTACAGATACGCAGTATTTT.

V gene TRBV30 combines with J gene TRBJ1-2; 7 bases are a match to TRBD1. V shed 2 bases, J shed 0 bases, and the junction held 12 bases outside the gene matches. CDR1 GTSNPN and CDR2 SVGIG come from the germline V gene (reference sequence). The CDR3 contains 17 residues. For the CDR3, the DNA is TGTGCCTGGAGTCCCGACAGGGTAGGAATCGCTAACTATGGCTACACCTTC. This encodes CAWSPDRVGIANYGYTF.

DNA for the CDR3: TGTGCCAGCAGCTCGGGACTAGTGGGGAACAATGAGCAGTTCTTC. This codes for CASSSGLVGNNEQFF. This sequence joins TRBV7-3 and TRBJ2-1; 8 bases are shared with TRBD2. The length of the CDR3 is 15 residues. The V and J ends lost 4 bases and 5 bases, in that order; junction bases with no gene match: 7. CDR1 SGHTA and CDR2 FQGTGA come from the germline V gene.

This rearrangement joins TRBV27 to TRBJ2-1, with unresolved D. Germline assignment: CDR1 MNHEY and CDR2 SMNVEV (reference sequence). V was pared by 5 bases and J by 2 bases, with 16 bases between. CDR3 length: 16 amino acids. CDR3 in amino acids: CASSPRKISTYNEQFF. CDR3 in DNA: TGTGCCAGCAGTCCGCGGAAAATATCCACCTACAATGAGCAGTTCTTC.

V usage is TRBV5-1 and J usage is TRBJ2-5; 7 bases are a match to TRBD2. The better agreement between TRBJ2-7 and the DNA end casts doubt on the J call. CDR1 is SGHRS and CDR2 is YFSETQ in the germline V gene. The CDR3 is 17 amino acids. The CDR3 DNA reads TGCGCCAGCAGCTTGGCCATCGCAAGCGGGGCCGCCTACGAGCAGTACTTC. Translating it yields CASSLAIASGAAYEQYF.

The CDR3 region has the DNA TGCGCCAGCAGCCAAGAAGGGGCACAGGGCACAGATACGCAGTATTTT. Protein sequence: CASSQEGAQGTDTQYF. This chain uses TRBV4-3 with TRBJ2-3, with a tentative D call TRBD1 (5 bases). V was trimmed by 0 bases and J by 1 base, leaving 11 bases between them. The CDR3 is made up of 16 amino acids. Per germline, CDR1 LGHNA and CDR2 YSLEER.

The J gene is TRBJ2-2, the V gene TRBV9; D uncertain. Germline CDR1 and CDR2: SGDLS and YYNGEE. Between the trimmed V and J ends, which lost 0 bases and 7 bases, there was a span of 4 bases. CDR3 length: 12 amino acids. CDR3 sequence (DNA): TGTGCCAGCAGCGTAGATCGCGGGGAGCTGTTTTTT. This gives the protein CASSVDRGELFF. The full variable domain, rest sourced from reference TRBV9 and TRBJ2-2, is DSGVTQTPKHLITATGQRVTLRCSPRSGDLSVYWYQQSLDQGLQFLIQYYNGEERAKGNILERFSAQQFPDLHSELNLSSLELGDSALYFCASSVDRGELFFGEGSRLTVL.

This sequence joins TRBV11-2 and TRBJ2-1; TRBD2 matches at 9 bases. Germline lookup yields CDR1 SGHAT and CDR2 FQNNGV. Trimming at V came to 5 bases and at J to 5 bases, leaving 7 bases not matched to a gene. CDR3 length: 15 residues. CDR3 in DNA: TGTGCCAGCAGCCTTAGCGGGGGTCGGAACAATGAGCAGTTCTTC. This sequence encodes CASSLSGGRNNEQFF.

CDR3 region: CAWTLRRTDEAFF. CDR3 bases: TGTGCCTGGACCCTTAGGCGGACAGATGAAGCTTTCTTT. V and J are TRBV30 and TRBJ1-1, with a possible D match to TRBD1 (6 bases). The ends were cut back, 4 bases at V and 7 bases at J, with 16 bases in the middle. This CDR3 comprises 13 residues. In germline, CDR1 is GTSNPN, CDR2 SVGIG (reference sequence).

The CDR3 DNA follows: TGTGCCAGCAGCTCGGGACAGTACTACGAGCAGTACTTC. It specifies CASSSGQYYEQYF. The chain links TRBV7-6 to TRBJ2-7; 7 positions agree with TRBD1. The CDR3 has 13 amino acids. Trimming cost V 4 bases and J 3 bases; bases outside gene matches: 3. Germline V gene data show CDR1 as SGHVS and CDR2 as FNYEAQ.

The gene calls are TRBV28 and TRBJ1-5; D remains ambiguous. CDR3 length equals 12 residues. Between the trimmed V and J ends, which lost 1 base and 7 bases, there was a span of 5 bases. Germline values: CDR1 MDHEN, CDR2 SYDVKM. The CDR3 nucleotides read TGTGCCAGCAGTTTATTTGGCCAGCCCCAGCATTTT. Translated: CASSLFGQPQHF.

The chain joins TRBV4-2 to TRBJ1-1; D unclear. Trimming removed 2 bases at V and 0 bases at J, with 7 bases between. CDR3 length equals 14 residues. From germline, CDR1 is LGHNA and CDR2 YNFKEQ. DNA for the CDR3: TGTGCCAGCAGCCAATATCAGGTGAACACTGAAGCTTTCTTT. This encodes CASSQYQVNTEAFF.

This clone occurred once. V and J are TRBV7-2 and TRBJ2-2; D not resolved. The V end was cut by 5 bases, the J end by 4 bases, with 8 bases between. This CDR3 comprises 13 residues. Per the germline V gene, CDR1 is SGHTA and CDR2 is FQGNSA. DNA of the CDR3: TGTGCCAGCAGCCCCCGGAGCACCGGGGAGCTGTTTTTT. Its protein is CASSPRSTGELFF.